The clone carrying this TCR beta chain was observed a few times. What it binds is unknown. The definition of stable Graves' hyperthyroidism was no ophthalmopathy progression within 18 months. The TCR beta CDR3 regions underwent amplification using RNA transcripts as the source. TCR CDR3 regions were first amplified by RT-PCR with HTBI primers. TCRdb reprocessed the multiplex PCR reads with MiXCR, giving one entry per CDR3 protein. The table records hundreds of thousands of distinct CDR3 sequences, roughly 14% of them present only once. This CDR3 contains 12 residues. Germline V lookup: CDR1 SEHNR, CDR2 FQNEAQ (reference sequence). The V gene lost 3 bases and the J gene lost 6 bases, with 9 bases spanning the gap. The data were obtained in a study of T cells in Graves' hyperthyroidism and ophthalmopathy. Study-level background: Peripheral blood was secured at the point of initial diagnosis, before any treatment.

General observations from the study: Onset of ophthalmopathy came a median approximately 6.9 months after the model predicted it.

The chain couples TRBV7-9 to TRBJ2-7; D is unresolved. This TCR was recovered from a woman aged 25 to 45 with Graves' hyperthyroidism. Sequenced sample: blood. The CDR3: CASSFNPGEQYF. The CDR3 nucleotides read TGTGCCAGCAGCTTTAACCCAGGCGAGCAGTACTTC.